These 15 T cell receptor beta chains share one sample of origin, sequenced in a study of cytomegalovirus exposure and HLA in healthy donors (dated by TCRdb to between 2016 and 2019). The method was the immunoSEQ multiplex PCR assay. For the multiplex PCR, a mixture combining 60 forward primers for TCR Vbeta segments and 13 reverse primers for TCR Jbeta segments was used. In TCRdb, the immuneACCESS table is reduced to in-frame sequences with V and J assigned. These tables do not hold every clone; where another copy was compared, an unresolved V gene accounts for under half, and the others remain unexplained. Recorded for this sample are about 180,000 clones; approximately 81% of them occurred a single time. The ten largest make up 0.8% to 1.3% of the sample. The sequenced sample consisted of PBMCs. The source of these receptors is a man younger than 45 in good health and CMV-seronegative.

Details on this clone: At the DNA level, this CDR3 is encoded by other sequences in the same sample as well. The chain uses TRBV7-9 and TRBJ2-1; 9 nucleotides align to TRBD2. V lost 5 bases, J lost 0 bases, and 2 bases stayed unmatched. The CDR3 is 15 residues long. The V gene's germline CDR1 is SEHNR and CDR2 FQNEAQ (reference sequence). Written as DNA, the CDR3 is TGTGCCAGCAGCGTTAGCGGGAGCTCCTACAATGAGCAGTTCTTC. This translates into CASSVSGSSYNEQFF.

The rearrangement joins TRBV6-5 to TRBJ2-7; D not resolved. Germline V gene lookup returns CDR1 MNHEY and CDR2 SVGAGI. With 0 bases removed from V and 2 bases from J, the gap between germline ends came to 11 bases. This CDR3 region has 15 residues. The DNA of the CDR3 is TGTGCCAGCAGTTACTCGGTTGCAGAAACCTACGAGCAGTACTTC. It is translated as CASSYSVAETYEQYF.

The chain uses TRBV25-1 and TRBJ1-4, with D hard to call. This CDR3 spans 13 amino acids. V lost 5 bases to trimming and J lost 4 bases, with 8 bases between them. Germline values: CDR1 MGHDK, CDR2 SYGVNS. This chain's CDR3 is CASSRGINEKLFF. The CDR3 nucleotides read TGTGCCAGCAGTCGCGGGATTAATGAAAAACTGTTTTTT.

The chain joins TRBV4-1 to TRBJ2-2, with D possibly matching TRBD1 (6 bases). The length of the CDR3 is 15 residues. CDR1 and CDR2 from the germline V gene are MGHRA and YSYEKL. V dropped 4 bases and J dropped 3 bases, with 12 bases sitting between them. CDR3 residues: CASSPWDIYTGELFF. Here the CDR3 DNA reads TGCGCCAGCAGCCCCTGGGACATATACACCGGGGAGCTGTTTTTT.

This clone was detected only a few times. The chain employs TRBV5-1 and TRBJ2-3; 8 bases fit TRBD1. Per germline, CDR1 SGHRS and CDR2 YFSETQ. The CDR3 contains 15 residues. The V gene end was trimmed by 4 bases and the J gene end by 4 bases; junction bases not matched to a gene: 8. This CDR3 is CASSVGQGGADTQYF. CDR3 DNA sequence: TGCGCCAGCAGCGTAGGACAGGGTGGCGCAGATACGCAGTATTTT.

The rearrangement uses TRBV28 and TRBJ1-5; TRBD1 matches 8 bases. The CDR3 is made up of 15 amino acids. Trimming cost V 6 bases and J 8 bases; bases outside gene matches: 12. Germline V gene sequence: CDR1 MDHEN, CDR2 SYDVKM. CDR3 sequence reads: CASSQDRARSEPQHF. CDR3 bases: TGTGCCAGCAGCCAGGACAGGGCCCGTTCCGAGCCCCAGCATTTT.

V and J are TRBV2 and TRBJ2-1; 7 bases match TRBD2. The CDR3 loop spans 17 amino acids. V dropped 5 bases and J dropped 2; count of bases not matched to a gene: 12. Germline loops: CDR1 SNHLY, CDR2 FYNNEI. CDR3 in amino acids: CASSWRDYHSTYNEQFF. CDR3 DNA: TGTGCCAGCAGTTGGCGGGACTACCATTCTACCTACAATGAGCAGTTCTTC.

This sequence joins TRBV10-2 and TRBJ2-5; a possible D gene is TRBD1 (6 bases). V lost 2 bases and J lost 7, with 17 bases in between. There are 15 residues in the CDR3. CDR1 and CDR2 (germline): WSHSY, SAAADI. CDR3 coding DNA: TGCGCCAGCAGTGAGGTACAGGGCGTATGGGGGACCCAGTACTTC. Translation gives CASSEVQGVWGTQYF.

This sequence joins TRBV18 and TRBJ1-2, with 8 bases aligning to TRBD1. The CDR3 sequence is 13 residues long. After removal of 2 bases from V and 8 bases from J, the junction contained 4 bases not matched to a gene. Germline V gene sequence: CDR1 KGHSH, CDR2 LQKENI. CDR3 sequence (DNA): TGTGCCAGCTCACCAAAGGACAGGGAAGGCTACACCTTC. Translating it yields CASSPKDREGYTF.

This sequence joins TRBV4-3 and TRBJ2-1; 14 positions match TRBD2. Losses at the gene ends were 5 bases for V and 8 bases for J; bases not matched to a gene: 5. CDR3 length: 15 residues. Per germline, CDR1 LGHNA and CDR2 YSLEER. In DNA, the CDR3 is TGCGCCAGCAGCAAGGGACTAGCGGGAGCCTATGAGCAGTTCTTC. It specifies CASSKGLAGAYEQFF.

The chain is built from TRBV30 and TRBJ2-2; 13 nucleotides line up with TRBD2. Germline V gene data show CDR1 as GTSNPN and CDR2 as SVGIG (reference sequence). Losses at the gene ends were 2 bases for V and 8 bases for J; bases not matched to a gene: 2. CDR3 size: 14 residues. The CDR3 DNA follows: TGTGCCTGGAGTACTAGCGGGGGGGCTGGGGAGCTGTTTTTT. Translation gives CAWSTSGGAGELFF.

The chain has TRBV2 and TRBJ1-6, with D possibly being TRBD1 (5 bases). The V end lost 3 bases, the J end lost 7 bases, and 13 bases lay between the germline ends. Germline CDR1 and CDR2: SNHLY and FYNNEI. The CDR3 consists of 15 residues. In DNA form, the CDR3 reads TGTGCCAGCAGTGATATCAGGGTGGGAAATTCACCCCTCCACTTT. Translated: CASSDIRVGNSPLHF. Full variable domain (rest looked up from reference TRBV2 and TRBJ1-6): EPEVTQTPSHQVTQMGQEVILRCVPISNHLYFYWYRQILGQKVEFLVSFYNNEISEKSEIFDDQFSVERPDGSNFTLKIRSTKLEDSAMYFCASSDIRVGNSPLHFGNGTRLTVT.

The rearrangement joins TRBV5-5 to TRBJ1-1; D not resolved. Trimming took off 4 bases at V and 0 bases at J, with 7 bases between the two ends. CDR1 and CDR2 (germline): SGHKS, YYEKEE (reference sequence). The length of the CDR3 is 13 residues. This chain's CDR3 is CASSSALNTEAFF. In DNA form, the CDR3 reads TGTGCCAGCAGCAGCGCACTGAACACTGAAGCTTTCTTT.

The chain is built from TRBV14 and TRBJ2-2, with 12 bases fitting TRBD2. With 0 bases clipped from V and 2 bases from J, the junction kept 4 bases outside the gene matches. The length of the CDR3 is 18 residues. CDR1 is SGHDN, CDR2 FVKESK, per germline. Here the CDR3 reads CASSQDLAGGLNTGELFF. The CDR3 DNA is TGTGCCAGCAGCCAAGACCTAGCGGGGGGGCTAAACACCGGGGAGCTGTTTTTT.

The genes are TRBV30 and TRBJ2-3; possible D gene TRBD2, 5 bases. The CDR3 is 13 amino acids. V dropped 7 bases and J dropped 2 bases, with 13 bases sitting between them. Germline V gives CDR1 GTSNPN, CDR2 SVGIG (reference sequence). This CDR3 is CASPRGNTDTQYF. The DNA for the CDR3 is TGTGCCTCTCCCCGAGGGAACACAGATACGCAGTATTTT.